The TCR beta chain described here comes from a study of immune evolution from preneoplasia to lung adenocarcinoma. Background on the study: HLA loss of heterozygosity: approximately 7.5% AIS, under 19% MIA, over 30% ADC, none AAH.

The length of the CDR3 is 14 residues. From germline, CDR1 is SEHNR and CDR2 FQNEAQ (reference sequence). Trimming took 8 bases from V and 2 from J, leaving 13 bases between them. Study observations and caveats: Later-stage lesions seemingly showed higher T cell density and diversity than normal lung. Top clone frequencies peaked in normal lung, apparently declining through invasive adenocarcinoma.

For this clone: Antigen: not known.

TCRdb's copy holds only in-frame clones and misses some; the assay was immunoSEQ multiplex PCR. The table shows about 6,500 clones, with more than 75% occurring only once. This receptor was obtained from an older donor with lung adenocarcinoma. V gene TRBV7-9 combines with J gene TRBJ1-5; D gene unclear. The sequenced sample was FFPE lung adenocarcinoma in situ tissue. CDR3 residues: CASRSGAGNQPQHF. The CDR3 nucleotides read TGTGCCAGCCGGTCGGGCGCCGGCAATCAGCCCCAGCATTTT.